The 14 T cell receptor beta chains in this list originate from one sample, sequenced in a study of shared clonotypes between healthy human individuals (dated by TCRdb to 2020 to 2021). For the CD8 naive samples, CD45RO-negative cells were positively selected for CCR7, yielding a CD45RA+CCR7+ population from which TemRA cells were excluded. Libraries came from the immunoSEQ multiplex PCR assay. Not all clones reach the TCRdb copy of this immuneACCESS table, which keeps in-frame sequences only. Checked studies attribute under half of the gap to unresolved V genes and leave the rest unexplained. The sample table contains millions of clones; only one count was recorded for about 95% of them. The biggest ten clones account for about 1.1% of the sample. The sequencing input was naive CD8+ T cells sorted from blood. Reading the label with the study, this specimen's cell subset or site is: CD45RA+CCR7+. The source of these receptors is a man aged 18-30 years in good health.

As DNA, the CDR3 is TGTGCCAGCAGCTTAGGGGTCATGAACACCGGGGAGCTGTTTTTT. Translation gives CASSLGVMNTGELFF. This rearrangement joins TRBV7-6 to TRBJ2-2, with D unclear. This CDR3 has 15 residues. Trimming shortened V by 1 base and J by 1 base, and 7 bases separated the two germline ends. The germline V gene encodes CDR1 SGHVS and CDR2 FNYEAQ. The whole variable domain, remainder taken from reference TRBV7-6 and TRBJ2-2, is GAGVSQSPRYKVTKRGQDVALRCDPISGHVSLYWYRQALGQGPEFLTYFNYEAQQDKSGLPNDRFSAERPEGSISTLTIQRTEQRDSAMYRCASSLGVMNTGELFFGEGSRLTVL.

CDR3 DNA: TGTGCCAGCAGACTAGCGGGGGACTACAATGAGCAGTTCTTC. Its protein product is CASRLAGDYNEQFF. The chain uses TRBV27 and TRBJ2-1; 11 bases agree with TRBD2. Germline loops: CDR1 MNHEY, CDR2 SMNVEV (reference sequence). The CDR3 contains 14 residues. J gave up 3 bases and V 6 bases, and 1 base lay outside the gene matches.

The chain recombines TRBV19 with TRBJ1-5; 8 bases match TRBD1. Per the germline V gene, CDR1 is LNHDA and CDR2 is SQIVND (reference sequence). The CDR3 is 17 residues long. Trimming removed 3 bases from V and 1 base from J; junction bases left unmatched: 8. The CDR3 protein is CASSISPGGLSNQPQHF. CDR3 bases: TGTGCCAGTAGTATCAGTCCAGGGGGCTTGAGCAATCAGCCCCAGCATTTT.

This chain joins TRBV7-3 and TRBJ2-7; 7 positions match TRBD2. Germline values: CDR1 SGHTA, CDR2 FQGTGA. V trimming: 5 bases; J trimming: 6 bases; junction bases outside the gene matches: 16. The CDR3 runs 16 residues. CDR3 loop: CASSPLGEGLFGEQYF. The CDR3, as DNA: TGTGCCAGCAGCCCCCTGGGGGAGGGACTGTTCGGCGAGCAGTACTTC.

Comment on this clone: Other DNA sequences in the sample encode the same CDR3. This rearrangement joins TRBV4-2 to TRBJ2-3; D unresolved. Germline assignment: CDR1 LGHNA and CDR2 YNFKEQ. The CDR3 has 13 amino acids. V was cut by 1 base and J by 2 bases, with 4 bases left in between. Written as DNA, the CDR3 is TGTGCCAGCAGCCAAGTCCTCACAGATACGCAGTATTTT. Encoded protein: CASSQVLTDTQYF.

This chain connects TRBV6-6 to TRBJ1-1; D unresolved. The germline gives CDR1 MNHNY, CDR2 SVGAGI (reference sequence). V lost 2 bases and J lost 4, with 11 bases in between. This CDR3 has 14 amino acids. CDR3 nucleotides: TGTGCCAGCAGTTACGGGCGCGAGTCCACTGAAGCTTTCTTT. Encoded protein: CASSYGRESTEAFF.

The chain couples TRBV6-5 to TRBJ1-4; no clear D. Trimming removed 2 bases from V and 8 bases from J, with 12 bases in between. Germline V gene data show CDR1 as MNHEY and CDR2 as SVGAGI. The CDR3 runs 14 residues. The CDR3 nucleotides read TGTGCCAGCAGTTACGTTCGAGGAGCGGAAAAACTGTTTTTT. Its translation: CASSYVRGAEKLFF.

This CDR3 reads CASSLSGTGSLGYTF. The CDR3 bases are TGTGCCAGCAGTTTATCCGGGACAGGGAGTTTAGGCTACACCTTC. The rearrangement joins TRBV27 to TRBJ1-2, with TRBD1 matching 9 bases. CDR3 length: 15 residues. CDR1 is MNHEY, CDR2 SMNVEV, per germline (reference sequence). V gave up 0 bases and J gave up 8 bases; unmatched junction bases: 7.

This clone was seen a single time. The CDR3 sequence: CASSSDRGPNQPQHF. CDR3 nucleotides: TGTGCCAGCAGTTCCGACAGGGGCCCGAATCAGCCCCAGCATTTT. This chain uses TRBV6-5 with TRBJ1-5; TRBD1 matches at 8 bases. Germline-derived CDR1 and CDR2 are MNHEY and SVGAGI. Trimming removed 4 bases from V and 4 bases from J; junction bases left unmatched: 6. The CDR3 totals 15 residues.

The chain uses TRBV27 and TRBJ2-7; the D gene could be TRBD1 or TRBD2 (5 bases each). The CDR3 is 15 amino acids. Germline V lookup: CDR1 MNHEY, CDR2 SMNVEV (reference sequence). The V gene lost 0 bases and the J gene lost 4 bases, with 13 bases spanning the gap. The CDR3 nucleotides are TGTGCCAGCAGTTTATCGAGGGGCTCAGGTTACGAGCAGTACTTC. Translating it yields CASSLSRGSGYEQYF.

The chain uses TRBV9 and TRBJ2-2; D is unclear. This CDR3 is built from 12 residues. V lost 5 bases and J 3 bases, leaving 5 bases between the germline ends. The germline CDR1 and CDR2 sequences are SGDLS and YYNGEE. Written as DNA, the CDR3 is TGTGCCAGCAGTAAGGACACCGGGGAGCTGTTTTTT. It specifies CASSKDTGELFF.

The rearrangement joins TRBV7-9 to TRBJ2-7, with D tentatively TRBD1 (6 bases). Looked up from germline, CDR1 is SEHNR and CDR2 is FQNEAQ (reference sequence). Trimming pared 4 bases from V and 0 bases from J, leaving 13 bases between. The CDR3 length is 15 residues. The CDR3 loop reads CASSSSDRPSYEQYF. The DNA for the CDR3 is TGTGCCAGCAGCTCCTCGGACAGACCCTCCTACGAGCAGTACTTC.

This chain connects TRBV7-8 to TRBJ2-1; 12 bases are a match to TRBD2. Germline V lookup: CDR1 SGHVS, CDR2 FQNEAQ. The CDR3 contains 17 residues. The V gene end was trimmed by 1 base and the J gene end by 8 bases; junction bases not matched to a gene: 9. DNA of the CDR3: TGTGCCAGCAGCTTAGTTCTAGCGGGAGGGCCCTCGCATGAGCAGTTCTTC. Residues: CASSLVLAGGPSHEQFF.

This rearrangement joins TRBV30 to TRBJ1-2; 8 nucleotides match TRBD1. V lost 1 base and J lost 4; bases outside the gene matches: 5. In germline, CDR1 is GTSNPN, CDR2 SVGIG (reference sequence). This CDR3 contains 14 residues. The CDR3 region is CAWSAAGGAYGYTF. For the CDR3, the DNA is TGTGCCTGGAGTGCGGCAGGGGGCGCCTATGGCTACACCTTC.